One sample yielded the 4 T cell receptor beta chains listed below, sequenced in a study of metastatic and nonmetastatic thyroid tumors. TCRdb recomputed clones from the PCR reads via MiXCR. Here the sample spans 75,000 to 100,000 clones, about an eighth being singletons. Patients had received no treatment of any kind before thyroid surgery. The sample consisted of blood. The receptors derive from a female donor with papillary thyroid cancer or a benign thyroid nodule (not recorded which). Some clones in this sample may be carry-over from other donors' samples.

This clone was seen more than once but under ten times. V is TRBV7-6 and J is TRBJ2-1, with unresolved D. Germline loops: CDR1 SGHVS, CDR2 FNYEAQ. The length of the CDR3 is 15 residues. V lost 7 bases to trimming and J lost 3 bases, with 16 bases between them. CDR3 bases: TGTGCCAGCATCCCCGGAACGCCTAACTACAATGAGCAGTTCTTC. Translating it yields CASIPGTPNYNEQFF.

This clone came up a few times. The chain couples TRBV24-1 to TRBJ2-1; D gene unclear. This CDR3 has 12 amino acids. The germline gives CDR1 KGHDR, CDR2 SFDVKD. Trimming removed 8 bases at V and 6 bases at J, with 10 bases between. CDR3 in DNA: TGTGCCACCATTGGCGGTGTCAATGAGCAGTTCTTC. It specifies CATIGGVNEQFF.

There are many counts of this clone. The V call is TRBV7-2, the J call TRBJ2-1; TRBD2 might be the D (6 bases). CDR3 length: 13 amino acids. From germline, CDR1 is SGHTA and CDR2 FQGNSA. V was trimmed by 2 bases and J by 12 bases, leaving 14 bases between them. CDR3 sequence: CASSLTAGLRQFF. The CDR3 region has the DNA TGTGCCAGCAGCTTAACTGCGGGACTGCGGCAGTTCTTC.

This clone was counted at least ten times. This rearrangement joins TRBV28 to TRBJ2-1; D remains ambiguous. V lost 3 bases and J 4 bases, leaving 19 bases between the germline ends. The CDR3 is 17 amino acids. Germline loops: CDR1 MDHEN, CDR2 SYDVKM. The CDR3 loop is CASSFVMGRALYNEQFF. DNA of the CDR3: TGTGCCAGCAGTTTCGTCATGGGCCGGGCTTTATACAATGAGCAGTTCTTC. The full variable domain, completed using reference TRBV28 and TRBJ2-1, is DVKVTQSSRYLVKRTGEKVFLECVQDMDHENMFWYRQDPGLGLRLIYFSYDVKMKEKGDIPEGYSVSREKKERFSLILESASTNQTSMYLCASSFVMGRALYNEQFFGPGTRLTVL.